The 14 T cell receptor beta chains presented below share a single source sample, sequenced in a study of blood T cell repertoires in COVID-19. Using immunoSEQ multiplex PCR, the repertoire was profiled, and TCRdb retains in-frame clones only, with some absent. The repertoire holds around 200,000 clones, with 85% as singletons. Sequenced material: peripheral blood. Source of these receptors: an elderly woman with acute or convalescent COVID-19.

CDR3 in amino acids: CASSLGSGSVGETQYF. The CDR3 DNA is TGTGCCAGCAGCTTGGGCTCCGGGAGTGTGGGAGAGACCCAGTACTTC. The J gene is TRBJ2-5, the V gene TRBV6-2 or TRBV6-3; a weak D match, TRBD2 (6 bases). This CDR3 spans 16 amino acids. CDR1 and CDR2 from the germline V gene are MNHEY and SVGEGT. V was shortened by 6 bases and J by 4 bases, with 21 bases between the two germline ends.

The V gene is TRBV5-4, the J gene TRBJ2-1; 10 bases line up with TRBD2. This CDR3 contains 15 residues. After removal of 4 bases from V and 4 bases from J, the junction contained 5 bases not matched to a gene. The germline V gene encodes CDR1 SGHNT and CDR2 YYREEE (reference sequence). CDR3 in DNA: TGTGCCAGCAGCCTAACTAGCGGGATATACAATGAGCAGTTCTTC. Its translation is CASSLTSGIYNEQFF.

The V call is TRBV28, the J call TRBJ2-1; a possible D gene is TRBD2 (6 bases). The CDR3 is 13 amino acids. CDR1 MDHEN and CDR2 SYDVKM come from the germline V gene. The V gene lost 8 bases and the J gene lost 8 bases, with 16 bases spanning the gap. The CDR3, as DNA: TGTGCCAGCTTCCGGCTCGGGGGAGATGAGCAGTTCTTC. It encodes CASFRLGGDEQFF.

The V call is TRBV12-5, the J call TRBJ2-1, with 7 bases matching TRBD1. This CDR3 has 17 amino acids. The V gene's germline CDR1 is LGHNT and CDR2 FRNRAP. J gave up 8 bases and V 6 bases, and 19 bases lay outside the gene matches. CDR3 bases: TGTGCTAGTGGCCCGGCGTGGACAGGCGTCTACCCGGATGAGCAGTTCTTC. It yields the protein CASGPAWTGVYPDEQFF.

The V gene is TRBV5-6, the J gene TRBJ1-4; D is ambiguous. The CDR3 totals 14 residues. V was trimmed by 1 base and J by 6 bases, leaving 10 bases between them. Per germline, CDR1 SGHDT and CDR2 YYEEEE. The CDR3 bases are TGTGCCAGCAGCTTGCTCGGCGGGCATGAAAAACTGTTTTTT. Translated, it gives CASSLLGGHEKLFF.

This chain joins TRBV5-6 and TRBJ1-3; D is possibly TRBD1 (5 bases). Germline V gene data show CDR1 as SGHDT and CDR2 as YYEEEE. The germline V and J ends were trimmed by 3 bases and 5 bases, with 12 bases remaining between them. This CDR3 is 14 amino acids long. The CDR3 sequence is CASSWTGGRNTIYF. DNA of the CDR3: TGTGCCAGCAGCTGGACCGGGGGGAGAAACACCATATATTTT.

This chain connects TRBV6-5 to TRBJ2-5; maybe TRBD1 (6 bases). CDR1 and CDR2 (germline): MNHEY, SVGAGI. Trimming shortened V by 5 bases and J by 2 bases, and 12 bases separated the two germline ends. The CDR3 contains 14 residues. The CDR3 DNA is TGTGCCAGCAGTCCAGGGGTAATACAAGAGACCCAGTACTTC. Its protein is CASSPGVIQETQYF.

CDR3 sequence: CATSDLEGQPQHF. CDR3 DNA: TGTGCCACCAGTGATTTGGAGGGACAGCCCCAGCATTTT. This chain links TRBV24-1 with TRBJ1-5; no definite D call. The CDR3 is made up of 13 amino acids. V lost 0 bases and J 7 bases, leaving 6 bases between the germline ends. Germline assignment: CDR1 KGHDR and CDR2 SFDVKD.

The V call is TRBV11-3, the J call TRBJ2-7; 12 bases fit TRBD2. CDR1 and CDR2 from the germline V gene are SGHNT and YENEEA. The CDR3 is 14 residues long. V shed 4 bases and J 7 bases; nucleotides not matched to a gene: 5. The CDR3: CASSSQGLAGEQYF. CDR3 nucleotide sequence: TGTGCCAGCAGCTCCCAAGGACTAGCGGGGGAGCAGTACTTC.

The chain is built from TRBV6-1 and TRBJ2-2, with TRBD1 matching 9 bases. V shed 5 bases and J 5 bases; nucleotides not matched to a gene: 6. The germline V gene has CDR1 MNHNS and CDR2 SASEGT. This CDR3 spans 15 amino acids. CDR3 region: CASSLGQGRTGELFF. The CDR3 coding sequence is TGTGCCAGCAGTTTAGGACAGGGGAGGACCGGGGAGCTGTTTTTT.

The chain joins TRBV11-2 to TRBJ2-5; TRBD1 might be the D (5 bases). V was pared by 1 base and J by 5 bases, with 17 bases between. This CDR3 region has 16 residues. Germline-derived CDR1 and CDR2 are SGHAT and FQNNGV. The CDR3 protein is CASSLAAVQGLETQYF. In DNA, the CDR3 is TGTGCCAGCAGCTTAGCCGCAGTCCAGGGTTTGGAGACCCAGTACTTC.

The rearrangement joins TRBV11-1 to TRBJ2-5, with TRBD1 identical over 9 bases. Looked up from germline, CDR1 is SGHAT and CDR2 is FQDESV (reference sequence). After removal of 4 bases from V and 4 bases from J, the junction contained 7 bases not matched to a gene. The CDR3 has 15 amino acids. CDR3 sequence: CASSSWTGEGETQYF. In DNA form, the CDR3 reads TGTGCCAGCAGCTCATGGACAGGGGAGGGAGAGACCCAGTACTTC.

This clone is a singleton in its sample. The rearrangement links TRBV24-1 to TRBJ1-2; D remains unclear. Germline values: CDR1 KGHDR, CDR2 SFDVKD. The CDR3 is 14 residues long. With 3 bases removed from V and 3 bases from J, the gap between germline ends came to 10 bases. The CDR3 nucleotides are TGTGCCACCAGTGATACGGGAGGCGACTATGGCTACACCTTC. As protein: CATSDTGGDYGYTF.

J is TRBJ1-3 and V is TRBV11-3; no firm D call. Trimming removed 5 bases from V and 2 bases from J, with 7 bases in between. The germline V gene encodes CDR1 SGHNT and CDR2 YENEEA. This CDR3 is 13 amino acids long. CDR3 DNA sequence: TGTGCCAGCAGCAGGGAGGCTGGAAACACCATATATTTT. Translated: CASSREAGNTIYF.